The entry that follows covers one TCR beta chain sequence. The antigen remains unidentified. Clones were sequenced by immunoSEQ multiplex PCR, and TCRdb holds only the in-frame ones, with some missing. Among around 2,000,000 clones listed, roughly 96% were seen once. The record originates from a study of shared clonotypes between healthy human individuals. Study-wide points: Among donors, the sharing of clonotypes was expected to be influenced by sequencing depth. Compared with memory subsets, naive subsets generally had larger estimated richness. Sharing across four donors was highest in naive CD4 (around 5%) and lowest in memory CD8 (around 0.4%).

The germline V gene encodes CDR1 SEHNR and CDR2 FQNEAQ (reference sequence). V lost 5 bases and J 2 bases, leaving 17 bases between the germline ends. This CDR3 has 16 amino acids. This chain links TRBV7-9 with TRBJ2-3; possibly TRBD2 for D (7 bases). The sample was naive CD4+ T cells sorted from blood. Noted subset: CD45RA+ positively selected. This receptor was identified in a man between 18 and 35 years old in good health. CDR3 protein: CASSARGASVTDTQYF. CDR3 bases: TGTGCCAGCAGCGCCCGGGGGGCTTCTGTCACAGATACGCAGTATTTT. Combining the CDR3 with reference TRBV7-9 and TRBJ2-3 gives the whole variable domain DTGVSQNPRHKITKRGQNVTFRCDPISEHNRLYWYRQTLGQGPEFLTYFQNEAQLEKSRLLSDRFSAERPKGSFSTLEIQRTEQGDSAMYLCASSARGASVTDTQYFGPGTRLTVL.